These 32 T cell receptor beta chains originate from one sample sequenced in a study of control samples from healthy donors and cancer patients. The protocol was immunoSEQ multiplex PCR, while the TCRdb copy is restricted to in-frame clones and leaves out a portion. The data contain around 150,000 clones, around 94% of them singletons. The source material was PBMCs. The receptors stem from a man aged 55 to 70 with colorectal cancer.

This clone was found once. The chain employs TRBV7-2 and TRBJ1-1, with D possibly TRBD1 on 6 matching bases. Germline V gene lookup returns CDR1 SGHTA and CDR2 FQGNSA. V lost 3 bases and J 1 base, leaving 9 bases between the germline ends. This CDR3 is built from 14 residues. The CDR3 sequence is CASSFIQGNTEAFF. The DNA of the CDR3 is TGTGCCAGCAGCTTCATACAGGGGAACACTGAAGCTTTCTTT.

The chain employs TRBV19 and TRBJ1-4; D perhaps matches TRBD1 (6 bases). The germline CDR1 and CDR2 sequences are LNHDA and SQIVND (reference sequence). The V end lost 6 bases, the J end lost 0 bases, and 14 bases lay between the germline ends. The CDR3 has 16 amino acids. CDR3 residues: CASRQGQIATNEKLFF. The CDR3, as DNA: TGTGCCAGTAGGCAGGGGCAGATTGCAACTAATGAAAAACTGTTTTTT.

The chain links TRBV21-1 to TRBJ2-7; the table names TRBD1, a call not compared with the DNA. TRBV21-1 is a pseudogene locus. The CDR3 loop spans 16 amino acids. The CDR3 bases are TGTGCCAGCAGCAAAGAAAGGCAGGGGGGCACCTACGAGCAGTACTTC. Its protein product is CASSKERQGGTYEQYF.

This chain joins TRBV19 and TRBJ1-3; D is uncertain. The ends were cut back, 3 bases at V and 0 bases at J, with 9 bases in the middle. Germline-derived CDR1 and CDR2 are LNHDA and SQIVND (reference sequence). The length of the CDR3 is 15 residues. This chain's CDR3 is CASSIGLLSGNTIYF. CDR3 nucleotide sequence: TGTGCCAGTAGTATCGGGCTACTCTCTGGAAACACCATATATTTT. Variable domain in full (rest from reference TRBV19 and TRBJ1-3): DGGITQSPKYLFRKEGQNVTLSCEQNLNHDAMYWYRQDPGQGLRLIYYSQIVNDFQKGDIAEGYSVSREKKESFPLTVTSAQKNPTAFYLCASSIGLLSGNTIYFGEGSWLTVV.

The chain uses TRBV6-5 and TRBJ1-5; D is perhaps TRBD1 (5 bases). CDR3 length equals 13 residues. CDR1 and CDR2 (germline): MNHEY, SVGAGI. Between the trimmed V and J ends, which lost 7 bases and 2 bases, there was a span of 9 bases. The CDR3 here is CASIDSRNQPQHF. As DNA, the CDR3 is TGTGCCAGCATCGACAGTCGCAATCAGCCCCAGCATTTT.

CDR3 protein: CASSQGSSSYNSPLHF. The DNA of the CDR3 is TGTGCCAGCAGCCAGGGGTCGAGCTCCTATAATTCACCCCTCCACTTT. The chain links TRBV3-1 (or the pseudogene TRBV3-2) to TRBJ1-6; D gene unclear. V lost 3 bases to trimming and J lost 0 bases, with 9 bases between them. The CDR3 loop spans 16 amino acids. Looked up from germline, CDR1 is LGHDT and CDR2 is YNNKEL (reference sequence).

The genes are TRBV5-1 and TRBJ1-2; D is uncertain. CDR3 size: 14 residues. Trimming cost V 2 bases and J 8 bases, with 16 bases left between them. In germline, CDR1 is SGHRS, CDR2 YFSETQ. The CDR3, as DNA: TGCGCCAGCAGCTTCAACCTGCGACACAAAGGCTACACCTTC. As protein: CASSFNLRHKGYTF.

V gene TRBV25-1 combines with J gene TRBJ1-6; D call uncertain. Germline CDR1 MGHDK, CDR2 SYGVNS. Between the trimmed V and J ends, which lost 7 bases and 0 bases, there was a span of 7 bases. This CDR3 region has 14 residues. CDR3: CASKQSSYNSPLHF. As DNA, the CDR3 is TGTGCCAGCAAGCAGAGCTCCTATAATTCACCCCTCCACTTT.

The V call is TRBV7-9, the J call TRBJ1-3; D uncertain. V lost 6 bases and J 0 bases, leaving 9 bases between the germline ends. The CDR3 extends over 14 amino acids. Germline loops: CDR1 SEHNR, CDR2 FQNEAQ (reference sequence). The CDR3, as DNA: TGTGCCAGCAGGTCACAATTCTCTGGAAACACCATATATTTT. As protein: CASRSQFSGNTIYF.

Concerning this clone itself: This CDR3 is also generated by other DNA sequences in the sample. CDR3 loop: CASSIEAGNYGYTF. DNA of the CDR3: TGTGCCAGTAGTATAGAAGCAGGGAACTATGGCTACACCTTC. The rearrangement uses TRBV19 and TRBJ1-2; D might be TRBD1 (5 bases). From germline, CDR1 is LNHDA and CDR2 SQIVND (reference sequence). The CDR3 contains 14 residues. Deletions cut 0 bases from V and 2 bases from J, with 7 bases between.

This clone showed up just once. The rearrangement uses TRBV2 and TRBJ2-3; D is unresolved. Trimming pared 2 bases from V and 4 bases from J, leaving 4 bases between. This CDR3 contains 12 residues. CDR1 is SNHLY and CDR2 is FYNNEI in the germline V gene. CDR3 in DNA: TGTGCCAGCAGTGAAACGCCAGATACGCAGTATTTT. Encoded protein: CASSETPDTQYF.

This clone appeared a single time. This CDR3 is CASSLGQGAESEYF. As DNA, the CDR3 is TGTGCCAGCAGCTTGGGACAGGGGGCCGAATCGGAGTACTTC. The chain recombines TRBV5-4 with TRBJ2-7, with 10 bases aligning to TRBD1. Germline CDR1 SGHNT, CDR2 YYREEE (reference sequence). CDR3 length: 14 residues. The V and J ends lost 0 bases and 11 bases, in that order; junction bases with no gene match: 8. The full variable domain, in which reference TRBV5-4 and TRBJ2-7 provide the parts outside the CDR3, is ETGVTQSPTHLIKTRGQQVTLRCSSQSGHNTVSWYQQALGQGPQFIFQYYREEENGRGNFPPRFSGLQFPNYSSELNVNALELDDSALYLCASSLGQGAESEYFGPGTRLTVT.

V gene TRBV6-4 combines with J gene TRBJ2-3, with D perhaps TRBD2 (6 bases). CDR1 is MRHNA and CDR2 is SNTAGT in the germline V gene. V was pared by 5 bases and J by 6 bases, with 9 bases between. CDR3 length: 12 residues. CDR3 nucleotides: TGTGCCAGCAGTCAAAGCGGGGATACGCAGTATTTT. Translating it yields CASSQSGDTQYF.

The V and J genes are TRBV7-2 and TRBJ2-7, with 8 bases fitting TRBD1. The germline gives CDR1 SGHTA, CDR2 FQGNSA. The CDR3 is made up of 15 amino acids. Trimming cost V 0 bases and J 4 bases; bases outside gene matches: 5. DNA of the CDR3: TGTGCCAGCAGCTTAGCGTCACAGGGGGTTTACGAGCAGTACTTC. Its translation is CASSLASQGVYEQYF.

The CDR3: CASSERTGGNSPLHF. CDR3 DNA: TGTGCCAGCAGCGAGCGGACAGGAGGAAATTCACCCCTCCACTTT. This chain connects TRBV7-9 to TRBJ1-6; 7 bases align to TRBD1. V was pared by 5 bases and J by 7 bases, with 8 bases of the junction left unmatched. In germline, CDR1 is SEHNR, CDR2 FQNEAQ (reference sequence). There are 15 residues in the CDR3.

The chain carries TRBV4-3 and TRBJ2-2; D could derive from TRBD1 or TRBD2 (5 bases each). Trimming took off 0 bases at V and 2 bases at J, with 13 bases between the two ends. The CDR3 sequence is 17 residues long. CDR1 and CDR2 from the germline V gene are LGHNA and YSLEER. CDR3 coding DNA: TGCGCCAGCAGCCAAGATATCACCGGGGCTAACACCGGGGAGCTGTTTTTT. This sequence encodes CASSQDITGANTGELFF.

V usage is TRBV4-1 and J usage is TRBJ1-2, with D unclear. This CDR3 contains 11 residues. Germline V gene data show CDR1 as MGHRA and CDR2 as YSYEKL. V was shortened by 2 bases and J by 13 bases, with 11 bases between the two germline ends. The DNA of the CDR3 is TGCGCCAGCAGCCAACCTGCCCCGCCCACCTTC. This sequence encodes CASSQPAPPTF.

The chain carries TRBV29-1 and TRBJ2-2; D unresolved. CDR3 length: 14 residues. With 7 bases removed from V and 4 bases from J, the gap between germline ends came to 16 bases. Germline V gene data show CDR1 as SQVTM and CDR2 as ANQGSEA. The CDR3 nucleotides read TGCAGCGCCGCGGACGGCCCACTCACCGGGGAGCTGTTTTTT. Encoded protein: CSAADGPLTGELFF.

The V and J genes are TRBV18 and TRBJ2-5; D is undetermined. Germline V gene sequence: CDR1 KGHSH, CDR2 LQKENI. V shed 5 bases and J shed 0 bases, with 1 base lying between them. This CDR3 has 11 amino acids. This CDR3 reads CASSNQETQYF. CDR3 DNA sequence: TGTGCCAGCTCAAACCAAGAGACCCAGTACTTC.

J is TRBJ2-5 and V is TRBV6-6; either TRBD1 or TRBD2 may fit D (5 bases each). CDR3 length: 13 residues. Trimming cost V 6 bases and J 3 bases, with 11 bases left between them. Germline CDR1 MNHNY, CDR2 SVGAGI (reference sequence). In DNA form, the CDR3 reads TGTGCCAGCAGATCAGGGACGGAAGAGACCCAGTACTTC. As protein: CASRSGTEETQYF.

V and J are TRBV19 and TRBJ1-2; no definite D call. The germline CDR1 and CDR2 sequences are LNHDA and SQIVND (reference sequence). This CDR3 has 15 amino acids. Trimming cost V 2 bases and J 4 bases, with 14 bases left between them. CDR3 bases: TGTGCCAGTAGTATATTGGCAGGACTTCGCTATGGCTACACCTTC. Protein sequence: CASSILAGLRYGYTF.

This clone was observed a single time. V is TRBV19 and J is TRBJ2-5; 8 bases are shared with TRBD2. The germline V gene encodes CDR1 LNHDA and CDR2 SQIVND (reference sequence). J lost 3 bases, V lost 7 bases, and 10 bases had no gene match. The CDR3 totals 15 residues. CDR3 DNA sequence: TGTGCCAGTAACGGGGGGGGAGTCAGTGAAGAGACCCAGTACTTC. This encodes CASNGGGVSEETQYF.

The CDR3 protein is CASSGTVGSGLAEAFF. The CDR3 coding sequence is TGTGCCAGCAGTGGGACAGTAGGTTCGGGCTTAGCTGAAGCTTTCTTT. The genes are TRBV6-1 and TRBJ1-1, with a tentative D call TRBD1 (6 bases). V was cut by 4 bases and J by 6 bases, with 21 bases left in between. Germline CDR1 and CDR2: MNHNS and SASEGT. This CDR3 has 16 residues.

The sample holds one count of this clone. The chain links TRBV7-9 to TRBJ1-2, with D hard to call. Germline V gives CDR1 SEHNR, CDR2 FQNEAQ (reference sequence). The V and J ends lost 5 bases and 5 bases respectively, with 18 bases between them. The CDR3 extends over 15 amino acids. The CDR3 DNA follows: TGTGCCAGCAGCCCCTCCGGTGGGGTCCGGTATGGCTACACCTTC. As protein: CASSPSGGVRYGYTF.

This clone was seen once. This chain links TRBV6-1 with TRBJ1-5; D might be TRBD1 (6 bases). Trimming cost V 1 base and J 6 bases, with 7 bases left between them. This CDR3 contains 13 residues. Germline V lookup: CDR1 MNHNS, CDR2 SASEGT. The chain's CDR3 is CASSEGQAQPQHF. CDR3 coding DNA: TGTGCCAGCAGTGAAGGACAGGCTCAGCCCCAGCATTTT.

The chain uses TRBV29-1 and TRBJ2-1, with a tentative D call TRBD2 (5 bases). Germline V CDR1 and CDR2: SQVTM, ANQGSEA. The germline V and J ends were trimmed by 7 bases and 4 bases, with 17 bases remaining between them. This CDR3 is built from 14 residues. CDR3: CSARSGTAYNEQFF. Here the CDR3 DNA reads TGCAGCGCCCGAAGCGGTACAGCGTACAATGAGCAGTTCTTC.

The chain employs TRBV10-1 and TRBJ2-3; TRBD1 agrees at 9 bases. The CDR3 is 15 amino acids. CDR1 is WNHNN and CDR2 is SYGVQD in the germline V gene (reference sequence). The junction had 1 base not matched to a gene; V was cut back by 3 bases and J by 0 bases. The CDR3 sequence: CASSDGTGSTDTQYF. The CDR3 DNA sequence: TGCGCCAGCAGTGACGGGACAGGGAGCACAGATACGCAGTATTTT.

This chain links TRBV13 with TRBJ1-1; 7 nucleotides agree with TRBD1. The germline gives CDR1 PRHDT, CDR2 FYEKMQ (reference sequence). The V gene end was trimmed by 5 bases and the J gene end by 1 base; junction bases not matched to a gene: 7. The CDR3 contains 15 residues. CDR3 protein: CASSATGTANTEAFF. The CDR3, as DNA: TGTGCCAGCAGCGCCACCGGGACAGCGAACACTGAAGCTTTCTTT.

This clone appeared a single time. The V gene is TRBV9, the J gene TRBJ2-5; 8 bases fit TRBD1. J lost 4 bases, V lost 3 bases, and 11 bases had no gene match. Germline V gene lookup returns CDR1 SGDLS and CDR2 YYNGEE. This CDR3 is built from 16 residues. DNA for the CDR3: TGTGCCAGCAGCGGTCATGGCAGGGGGCTTGGAGAGACCCAGTACTTC. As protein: CASSGHGRGLGETQYF.

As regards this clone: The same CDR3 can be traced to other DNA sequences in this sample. CDR3 nucleotide sequence: TGTGCCAGCAGCTTAACAGATACGCAGTATTTT. Protein product: CASSLTDTQYF. The chain has TRBV7-9 and TRBJ2-3; D gene ambiguous. V lost 2 bases and J lost 3, with 0 bases in between. There are 11 residues in the CDR3. Germline assignment: CDR1 SEHNR and CDR2 FQNEAQ (reference sequence).

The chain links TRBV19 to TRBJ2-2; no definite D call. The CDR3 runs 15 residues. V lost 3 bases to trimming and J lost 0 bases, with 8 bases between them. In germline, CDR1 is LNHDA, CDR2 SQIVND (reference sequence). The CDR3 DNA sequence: TGTGCCAGTAGTATGGGTGGGTCGAACACCGGGGAGCTGTTTTTT. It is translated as CASSMGGSNTGELFF.

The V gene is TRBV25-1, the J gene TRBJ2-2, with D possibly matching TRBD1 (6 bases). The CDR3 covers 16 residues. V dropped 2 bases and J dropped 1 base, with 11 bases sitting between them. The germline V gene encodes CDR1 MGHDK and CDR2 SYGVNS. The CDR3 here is CASSERTGKNTGELFF. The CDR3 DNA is TGTGCCAGCAGTGAAAGAACAGGGAAGAACACCGGGGAGCTGTTTTTT.